Below are 18 T cell receptor beta chains sequenced from a single sample in a study of blood T cells in healthy people across ages. A sample-barcoded 5' primer and a J-beta primer mix were used in a second PCR of roughly 7 to 11 cycles. TCRdb re-called the 5' RACE reads with MiXCR, one entry per CDR3 protein. Among about 1.6 million distinct CDR3 sequences, roughly 32% were seen once, and the ten largest hold 10% to 12%. The sequenced sample consisted of blood. The receptors stem from a woman younger than 45 in good health.

This clonotype turned up a few times. This rearrangement joins TRBV6-1 to TRBJ2-7, with D unresolved. Germline V lookup: CDR1 MNHNS, CDR2 SASEGT. The CDR3 spans 16 residues. The V end lost 3 bases, the J end lost 5 bases, and 20 bases lay between the germline ends. CDR3 sequence: CASSDAWIVASHEQYF. The CDR3 bases are TGTGCCAGCAGTGATGCGTGGATTGTTGCGAGTCACGAGCAGTACTTC.

The gene calls are TRBV20-1 and TRBJ2-1, with D unresolved. Germline V gene sequence: CDR1 DFQATT, CDR2 SNEGSKA (reference sequence). This CDR3 spans 14 amino acids. The ends were cut back, 7 bases at V and 5 bases at J, with 18 bases in the middle. The CDR3 nucleotides read TGCAGTGTCAGGAGCCCAGCAAGCGACAATGAGCAGTTCTTC. As protein: CSVRSPASDNEQFF.

This clonotype was found once. The junction shows a germline mismatch at one end, possibly a read error. The rearrangement uses TRBV7-7 and TRBJ2-1, with 9 positions matching TRBD1. Germline V gives CDR1 SSHAT, CDR2 FNYEAQ (reference sequence). The length of the CDR3 is 15 residues. DNA for the CDR3: TGTGCCAGCAGCTTAGAACAGGGGGCATGGAATGGGCAGTTCTTC. The encoded protein is CASSLEQGAWNGQFF.

The V and J genes are TRBV2 and TRBJ2-7; D ambiguous. V was shortened by 8 bases and J by 1 base, with 9 bases between the two germline ends. The CDR3 totals 12 residues. Germline lookup yields CDR1 SNHLY and CDR2 FYNNEI. The CDR3 loop is CASARQSYEQYF. DNA of the CDR3: TGTGCCAGCGCCAGGCAGTCCTACGAGCAGTACTTC. The full variable domain, rest sourced from reference TRBV2 and TRBJ2-7, is EPEVTQTPSHQVTQMGQEVILRCVPISNHLYFYWYRQILGQKVEFLVSFYNNEISEKSEIFDDQFSVERPDGSNFTLKIRSTKLEDSAMYFCASARQSYEQYFGPGTRLTVT.

The chain recombines TRBV5-1 with TRBJ2-1; D is tentatively TRBD1 or TRBD2 (5 bases each). V lost 1 base, J lost 2 bases, and 13 bases lay in between. The CDR3 extends over 16 amino acids. The germline CDR1 and CDR2 sequences are SGHRS and YFSETQ. CDR3 loop: CASSLPGLRTYNEQFF. In nucleotides, the CDR3 is TGCGCCAGCAGCTTGCCGGGGCTCAGGACCTACAATGAGCAGTTCTTC. Full variable domain (outside the CDR3, taken from reference TRBV5-1 and TRBJ2-1): KAGVTQTPRYLIKTRGQQVTLSCSPISGHRSVSWYQQTPGQGLQFLFEYFSETQRNKGNFPGRFSGRQFSNSRSEMNVSTLELGDSALYLCASSLPGLRTYNEQFFGPGTRLTVL.

The chain joins TRBV6-5 to TRBJ2-7, with 9 bases matching TRBD2. The J call may be mistaken, given a closer DNA end match to TRBJ2-5. Germline V gene sequence: CDR1 MNHEY, CDR2 SVGAGI. The CDR3 is 16 residues long. The CDR3 reads CASSRGRAGGWETQYF. The CDR3 bases are TGTGCCAGCAGTCGAGGACGAGCGGGGGGTTGGGAGACCCAGTACTTC.

The table lists this clonotype with many counts. The gene calls are TRBV7-3 and TRBJ2-1; D not resolved. The CDR3 has 14 amino acids. Germline V gives CDR1 SGHTA, CDR2 FQGTGA. Trimming removed 2 bases from V and 8 bases from J, with 13 bases in between. CDR3 in DNA: TGTGCCAGCAGCTTAGATGGGCCCCTCGATGAGCAGTTCTTC. This codes for CASSLDGPLDEQFF.

This clonotype has a handful of counts. This rearrangement joins TRBV27 to TRBJ2-7; 12 nucleotides match TRBD2. Germline V CDR1 and CDR2: MNHEY, SMNVEV (reference sequence). CDR3 length: 15 residues. V shed 7 bases and J 6 bases; nucleotides not matched to a gene: 10. CDR3 in DNA: TGTGCCAGCACCCCAAGAGGACTAGCGGGATTCGAGCAGTACTTC. Encoded protein: CASTPRGLAGFEQYF.

This clonotype has a handful of counts. The chain is built from TRBV27 and TRBJ1-1, with 9 bases that match TRBD1. Germline V gene lookup returns CDR1 MNHEY and CDR2 SMNVEV (reference sequence). The V gene end was trimmed by 8 bases and the J gene end by 3 bases; junction bases not matched to a gene: 10. The CDR3 contains 15 residues. As DNA, the CDR3 is TGTGCCAGCCTAGGGACAGGGCGGGTTGACACTGAAGCTTTCTTT. Translated: CASLGTGRVDTEAFF.

This clonotype was counted only a few times. The J gene is TRBJ2-5, the V gene TRBV9; 7 bases match TRBD1. The junction had 8 bases not matched to a gene; V was cut back by 2 bases and J by 1 base. The CDR3 has 16 residues. Germline assignment: CDR1 SGDLS and CDR2 YYNGEE. CDR3: CASSVSGQEIQETQYF. The CDR3, as DNA: TGTGCCAGCAGCGTTAGTGGACAGGAGATCCAAGAGACCCAGTACTTC.

The chain joins TRBV27 to TRBJ1-1, with a possible D match to TRBD1 (6 bases). Germline CDR1 MNHEY, CDR2 SMNVEV (reference sequence). The CDR3 is 17 amino acids. The V end was cut by 3 bases, the J end by 0 bases, with 17 bases between. CDR3 sequence: CASSFLGQNPLNTEAFF. CDR3 DNA sequence: TGTGCCAGCAGTTTCCTTGGACAGAACCCATTGAACACTGAAGCTTTCTTT.

This chain joins TRBV7-8 and TRBJ2-7; 10 bases match TRBD2. The CDR3 consists of 17 residues. V lost 6 bases and J lost 3; bases outside the gene matches: 14. The germline gives CDR1 SGHVS, CDR2 FQNEAQ. This CDR3 reads CASSHRPLAGWHYEQYF. CDR3 nucleotides: TGTGCCAGCAGTCACAGACCACTAGCGGGGTGGCACTACGAGCAGTACTTC.

The chain couples TRBV2 to TRBJ1-2; D is perhaps TRBD1 (5 bases). The CDR3 loop spans 14 amino acids. Trimming took off 5 bases at V and 5 bases at J, with 15 bases between the two ends. Per the germline V gene, CDR1 is SNHLY and CDR2 is FYNNEI. The chain's CDR3 is CASSYGTSLYGYTF. CDR3 sequence (DNA): TGTGCCAGCAGTTACGGGACCTCTTTATATGGCTACACCTTC.

The rearrangement links TRBV9 to TRBJ2-1; D is tentatively TRBD1 or TRBD2 (5 bases each). The CDR3 length is 17 residues. V lost 3 bases and J 0 bases, leaving 16 bases between the germline ends. The germline gives CDR1 SGDLS, CDR2 YYNGEE. CDR3 in amino acids: CASSAPRDLSSYNEQFF. The CDR3 DNA sequence: TGTGCCAGCAGCGCCCCCCGGGACCTGAGCTCCTACAATGAGCAGTTCTTC.

A word on this clonotype: The germline gene is not matched at one end of the junction; a read error may be the cause. The chain recombines TRBV4-2 with TRBJ2-3; D may match TRBD1 or TRBD2 (6 bases each). The germline V gene encodes CDR1 LGHNA and CDR2 YNFKEQ. The CDR3 sequence is 15 residues long. The CDR3 nucleotides read TGTGCCCGCAGCCAAGAGGGGGACTTTACAGATACGCAGTATTTT. As protein: CARSQEGDFTDTQYF.

The chain couples TRBV11-2 to TRBJ1-2; 9 bases agree with TRBD1. The CDR3 sequence is 16 residues long. V lost 8 bases and J lost 2; bases outside the gene matches: 12. CDR1 SGHAT and CDR2 FQNNGV come from the germline V gene. This chain's CDR3 is CASSWDRVEVNYGYTF. The CDR3 region has the DNA TGTGCCAGCTCATGGGACAGGGTGGAGGTGAACTATGGCTACACCTTC.

This sequence joins TRBV3-1 and TRBJ2-5; 7 bases match TRBD2. Germline assignment: CDR1 LGHDT and CDR2 YNNKEL (reference sequence). The CDR3 covers 15 residues. V dropped 0 bases and J dropped 4; count of bases not matched to a gene: 5. In DNA form, the CDR3 reads TGTGCCAGCAGCCAAGATGGGACTAACGGAGAGACCCAGTACTTC. Protein product: CASSQDGTNGETQYF.

The rearrangement joins TRBV10-3 to TRBJ1-2; D perhaps matches TRBD1 (6 bases). Trimming left V 6 bases short and J 7 bases short, with 21 bases between. Germline V gene sequence: CDR1 ENHRY, CDR2 SYGVKD. CDR3 length: 15 residues. For the CDR3, the DNA is TGTGCCATCAGCACAGGGAATCCAGCTATGGGTGGCTACACCTTC. This translates into CAISTGNPAMGGYTF.